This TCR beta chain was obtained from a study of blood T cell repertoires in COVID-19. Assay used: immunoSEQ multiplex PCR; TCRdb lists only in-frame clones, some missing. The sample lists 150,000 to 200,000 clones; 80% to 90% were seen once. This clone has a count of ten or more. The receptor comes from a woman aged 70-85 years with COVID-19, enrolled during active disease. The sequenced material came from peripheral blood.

CDR3 loop: CASSFMSTLSGNTIYF. The CDR3 nucleotides read TGTGCCAGCAGCTTTATGAGTACTCTGTCTGGAAACACCATATATTTT. V and J are TRBV28 and TRBJ1-3; the D is unclear. With 6 bases removed from V and 1 base from J, the gap between germline ends came to 16 bases. This CDR3 has 16 amino acids. From germline, CDR1 is MDHEN and CDR2 SYDVKM.